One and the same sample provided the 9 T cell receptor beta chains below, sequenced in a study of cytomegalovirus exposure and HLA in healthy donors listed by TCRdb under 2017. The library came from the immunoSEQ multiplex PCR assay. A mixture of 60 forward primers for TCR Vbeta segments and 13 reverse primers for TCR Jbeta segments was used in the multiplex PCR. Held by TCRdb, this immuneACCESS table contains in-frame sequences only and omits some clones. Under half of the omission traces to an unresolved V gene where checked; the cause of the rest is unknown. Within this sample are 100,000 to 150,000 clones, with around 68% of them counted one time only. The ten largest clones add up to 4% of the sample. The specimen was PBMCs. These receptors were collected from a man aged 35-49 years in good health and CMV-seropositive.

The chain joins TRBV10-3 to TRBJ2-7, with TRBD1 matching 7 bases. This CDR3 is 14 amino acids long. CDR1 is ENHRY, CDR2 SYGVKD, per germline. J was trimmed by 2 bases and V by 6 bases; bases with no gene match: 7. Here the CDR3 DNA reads TGTGCCATCAGATCGGGACAGACAACCTACGAGCAGTACTTC. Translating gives CAIRSGQTTYEQYF.

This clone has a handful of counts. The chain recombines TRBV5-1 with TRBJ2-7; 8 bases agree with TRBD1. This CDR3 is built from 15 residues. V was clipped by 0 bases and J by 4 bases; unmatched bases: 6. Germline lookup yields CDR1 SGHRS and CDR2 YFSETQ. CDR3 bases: TGCGCCAGCAGCTTGGCCCAGGGGGCGCAATACGAGCAGTACTTC. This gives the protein CASSLAQGAQYEQYF.

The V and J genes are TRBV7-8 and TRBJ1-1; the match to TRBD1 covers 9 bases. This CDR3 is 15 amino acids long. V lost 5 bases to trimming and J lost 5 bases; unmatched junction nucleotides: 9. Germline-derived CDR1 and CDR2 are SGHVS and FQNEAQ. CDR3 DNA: TGTGCCAGCAGCCTCGGGGACAGGGATGGTACTGAAGCTTTCTTT. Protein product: CASSLGDRDGTEAFF.

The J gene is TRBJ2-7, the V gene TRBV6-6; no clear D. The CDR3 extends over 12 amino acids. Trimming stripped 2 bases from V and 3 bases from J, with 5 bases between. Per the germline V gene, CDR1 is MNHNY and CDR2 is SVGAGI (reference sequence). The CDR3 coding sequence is TGTGCCAGCAGTTACGTACTCTACGAGCAGTACTTC. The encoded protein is CASSYVLYEQYF.

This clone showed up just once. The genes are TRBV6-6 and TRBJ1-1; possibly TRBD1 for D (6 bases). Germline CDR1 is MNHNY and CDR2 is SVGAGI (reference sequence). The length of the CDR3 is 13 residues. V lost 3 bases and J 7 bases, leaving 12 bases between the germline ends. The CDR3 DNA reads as TGTGCCAGCAGTTATCAGGACAGACTTGAAGCTTTCTTT. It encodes CASSYQDRLEAFF.

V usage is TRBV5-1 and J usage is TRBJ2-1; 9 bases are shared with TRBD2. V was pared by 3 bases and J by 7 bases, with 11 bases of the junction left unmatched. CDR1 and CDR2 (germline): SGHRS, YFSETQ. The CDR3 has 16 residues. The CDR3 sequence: CASSWGPSGARNEQFF. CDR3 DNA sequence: TGCGCCAGCAGCTGGGGACCTAGCGGGGCTAGGAATGAGCAGTTCTTC.

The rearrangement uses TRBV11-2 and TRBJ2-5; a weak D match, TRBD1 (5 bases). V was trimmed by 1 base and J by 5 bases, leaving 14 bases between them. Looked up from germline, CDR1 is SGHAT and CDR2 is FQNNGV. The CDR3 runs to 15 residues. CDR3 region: CASSLGQGKGETQYF. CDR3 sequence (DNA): TGTGCCAGCAGCTTAGGCCAGGGAAAGGGGGAGACCCAGTACTTC.

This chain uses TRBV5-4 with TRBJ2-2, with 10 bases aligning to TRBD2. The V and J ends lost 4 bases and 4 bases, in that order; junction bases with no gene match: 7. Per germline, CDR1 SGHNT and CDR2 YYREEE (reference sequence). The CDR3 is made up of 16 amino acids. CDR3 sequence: CASSLSGRALTGELFF. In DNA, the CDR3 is TGTGCCAGCAGCCTCAGCGGGAGGGCCCTCACCGGGGAGCTGTTTTTT.

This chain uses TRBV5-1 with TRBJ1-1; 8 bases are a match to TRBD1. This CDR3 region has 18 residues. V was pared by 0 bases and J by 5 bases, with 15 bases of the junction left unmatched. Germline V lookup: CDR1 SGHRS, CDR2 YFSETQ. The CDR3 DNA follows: TGCGCCAGCAGCTTGGGGGATCGGACAGGGAGAATGGTAACTGAAGCTTTCTTT. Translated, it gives CASSLGDRTGRMVTEAFF.